These T cell receptor beta chains were read from a single sample in a study of beta chain features in type 1 diabetes. Method: immunoSEQ multiplex PCR; TCRdb's copy keeps in-frame clones and lacks some. Here the sample spans about 170,000 clones, about 8% being singletons. Sequenced material: central memory CD4+ T cells from blood. These receptors were taken from a middle-aged woman with type 1 diabetes. Each CDR3 is given with its conserved first and last residue. The D gene is left open where the match is weak. Expanded clones are given a class, and other clones once, few, many or no size at all.

>TRBD1|NA|TRBV28|TRBJ2-2
CASSLPTGDNTGELFF
TGTGCCAGCAGTTTACCGACAGGGGATAACACCGGGGAGCTGTTTTTT
>NA|few|TRBV10-3|TRBJ2-7
CAISSSYEQYF
TGTGCCATCTCCAGCTCCTACGAGCAGTACTTC
>TRBD1|NA|TRBV7-3|TRBJ1-2
CASSPGTGPHYGYTF
TGTGCCAGCAGCCCCGGGACAGGGCCCCACTATGGCTACACCTTC
>NA|NA|TRBV19|TRBJ2-1
CASSWGTPYNEQFF
TGTGCCAGTAGTTGGGGGACACCCTACAATGAGCAGTTCTTC
>NA|NA|TRBV4-3|TRBJ2-1
CASSQAPGGRPGPYNEQFF
TGCGCCAGCAGCCAAGCCCCCGGGGGGCGGCCTGGACCATACAATGAGCAGTTCTTC
>NA|NA|TRBV2|TRBJ1-4
CASGPREKLFF
TGTGCCAGTGGCCCTCGAGAAAAACTGTTTTTT
>NA|NA|TRBV6-5|TRBJ2-6
CASSTGTGANVLTF
TGTGCCAGCAGTACAGGGACTGGGGCCAACGTCCTGACTTTC
>NA|few|TRBV7-3|TRBJ2-5
CASRTRGVQETQYF
TGTGCCAGCAGAACGCGAGGTGTTCAAGAGACCCAGTACTTC
>NA|few|TRBV15|TRBJ2-2
CATSRGQELLTGELFF
TGTGCCACCAGCAGAGGCCAAGAACTCCTCACCGGGGAGCTGTTTTTT
>TRBD2|few|TRBV7-3|TRBJ2-5
CASSLDPGLAGVGETQYF
TGTGCCAGCAGCTTAGACCCGGGACTAGCGGGAGTTGGAGAGACCCAGTACTTC
>NA|few|TRBV4-2|TRBJ1-1
CASRPLADSEAFF
TGTGCCAGCAGGCCTTTAGCGGACTCTGAAGCTTTCTTT
>TRBD2|many|TRBV29-1|TRBJ2-3
CSVSTSGGPAQYF
TGCAGCGTTTCGACTAGCGGGGGGCCGGCGCAGTATTTT
>NA|NA|TRBV18|TRBJ2-7
CASSPSLGFEQYF
TGTGCCAGCTCACCATCTCTAGGTTTCGAGCAGTACTTC
>TRBD1|few|TRBV5-1|TRBJ2-5
CASSRDTGGLETQYF
TGCGCCAGCAGCAGAGATACAGGGGGCTTGGAGACCCAGTACTTC
>TRBD1|few|TRBV6-5|TRBJ1-1
CASSYDRANTEAFF
TGTGCCAGCAGTTATGACAGGGCGAACACTGAAGCTTTCTTT
>TRBD1|NA|TRBV10-3|TRBJ1-5
CAISRDRASNQPQHF
TGTGCCATCAGCAGGGACAGGGCTAGCAATCAGCCCCAGCATTTT
>TRBD2|NA|TRBV7-9|TRBJ2-2
CASSLGTSGVAGELFF
TGTGCCAGCAGCTTGGGAACTAGCGGGGTGGCCGGGGAGCTGTTTTTT
>TRBD1|NA|TRBV7-2|TRBJ2-3
CASIFDRASTDTQYF
TGTGCCAGCATCTTCGACAGGGCGAGCACAGATACGCAGTATTTT
>TRBD2|few|TRBV7-3|TRBJ2-5
CASSPGTSVGETQYF
TGTGCCAGCAGCCCCGGGACTAGCGTCGGCGAGACCCAGTACTTC
>TRBD1|few|TRBV2|TRBJ2-2
CASSPGTGGPTGELFF
TGTGCCAGCAGTCCCGGGACAGGGGGCCCCACCGGGGAGCTGTTTTTT
>TRBD1|many|TRBV18|TRBJ2-1
CASSRTGGNEQFF
TGTGCCAGCTCACGGACAGGGGGTAATGAGCAGTTCTTC
>NA|NA|TRBV5-1|TRBJ2-7
CASSLDRSSSYEQYF
TGCGCCAGCAGCTTGGACAGGTCGAGCTCCTACGAGCAGTACTTC
>TRBD2|many|TRBV9|TRBJ2-5
CASSVEASGQETQYF
TGTGCCAGCAGCGTAGAGGCTAGCGGCCAAGAGACCCAGTACTTC
>NA|few|TRBV7-2|TRBJ2-5
CASSATTAQETQYF
TGTGCCAGCAGCGCAACAACCGCACAAGAGACCCAGTACTTC
>NA|NA|TRBV5-4|TRBJ1-1
CASSPGGQGGVRNTEAFF
TGTGCCAGCAGCCCGGGTGGGCAGGGAGGGGTCCGGAACACTGAAGCTTTCTTT
>NA|few|TRBV7-9|TRBJ2-7
CASSPSVYEQYF
TGTGCCAGCAGTCCGTCGGTGTACGAGCAGTACTTC
>NA|few|TRBV18|TRBJ2-1
CASSGNRAQQFF
TGTGCCAGCTCAGGAAACAGGGCTCAGCAGTTCTTC
>NA|few|TRBV19|TRBJ1-1
CATRTARNTEAFF
TGTGCCACTAGGACAGCCCGGAACACTGAAGCTTTCTTT
>NA|NA|TRBV27|TRBJ1-2
CASSLRAGRDGYTF
TGTGCCAGCAGTTTAAGGGCAGGGAGGGATGGCTACACCTTC
>TRBD2|few|TRBV27|TRBJ2-1
CASSLELAAYNEQFF
TGTGCCAGCAGTTTAGAACTAGCGGCCTACAATGAGCAGTTCTTC
>TRBD2|NA|TRBV7-9|TRBJ2-1
CASSRGLAGGGNEQFF
TGTGCCAGCAGCCGTGGCCTAGCGGGAGGGGGCAATGAGCAGTTCTTC
>NA|few|TRBV10-3|TRBJ2-1
CATFPQDSDSYNEQFF
TGTGCCACATTCCCCCAGGACAGCGATTCCTACAATGAGCAGTTCTTC
>NA|NA|TRBV4-1|TRBJ2-7
CASSQVPRGYEQYF
TGCGCCAGCAGCCAAGTCCCCCGGGGCTACGAGCAGTACTTC
>NA|NA|TRBV18|TRBJ2-7
CASSPLASSSYEQYF
TGTGCCAGCTCACCCCTAGCGTCTAGCTCCTACGAGCAGTACTTC
>NA|few|TRBV5-1|TRBJ1-2
CASSLASGNLYGYTF
TGCGCCAGCAGCTTGGCCTCCGGGAATCTCTATGGCTACACCTTC
>TRBD2|few|TRBV7-8|TRBJ2-2
CASSLVAGHGELFF
TGTGCCAGCAGCTTAGTAGCGGGGCACGGGGAGCTGTTTTTT
>TRBD1|many|TRBV9|TRBJ1-2
CASSSRTGGNRGYGYTF
TGTGCCAGCAGCTCCCGGACAGGGGGCAATCGAGGCTATGGCTACACCTTC
>TRBD2|few|TRBV14|TRBJ2-4
CASSQTGLRGYIQYF
TGTGCCAGCAGCCAAACGGGACTAAGGGGTTACATTCAGTACTTC
>TRBD1|NA|TRBV7-2|TRBJ2-7
CASSFAQGQGQEQYF
TGTGCCAGCAGCTTCGCCCAGGGACAGGGTCAGGAGCAGTACTTC
>NA|NA|TRBV30|TRBJ1-3
CAWSVGSSGNTIYF
TGTGCCTGGAGTGTGGGCAGCTCTGGAAACACCATATATTTT
>TRBD1|NA|TRBV5-6|TRBJ2-6
CASNYRGSGANVLTF
TGTGCCAGCAACTACAGGGGCTCTGGGGCCAACGTCCTGACTTTC
>NA|NA|TRBV19|TRBJ1-4
CASSRSKVANEKLFF
TGTGCCAGTAGTAGGAGCAAGGTGGCTAATGAAAAACTGTTTTTT
>NA|many|TRBV18|TRBJ1-1
CASSPVSAEAFF
TGTGCCAGCTCACCGGTCTCGGCTGAAGCTTTCTTT
>NA|few|TRBV28|TRBJ1-2
CASSPRQVTGYTF
TGTGCCAGCAGTCCCCGACAGGTCACTGGCTACACCTTC
>NA|few|TRBV7-2|TRBJ1-2
CASSPREGSHGYTF
TGTGCCAGCAGCCCCCGGGAGGGGTCCCATGGCTACACCTTC
>NA|NA|TRBV7-6|TRBJ2-3
CASSLSQVGDTQYF
TGTGCTAGCAGCTTATCACAGGTGGGAGATACGCAGTATTTT
>TRBD2|NA|TRBV11-3|TRBJ2-4
CASSTGLAGDDIQYF
TGTGCCAGCAGCACCGGACTAGCGGGAGACGACATTCAGTACTTC
>TRBD1|NA|TRBV5-1|TRBJ1-6
CASSDGTDNSPLHF
TGCGCCAGCAGCGATGGGACAGACAATTCACCCCTCCACTTT
>TRBD2|NA|TRBV7-3|TRBJ2-1
CASSLGTSGNNEQFF
TGTGCCAGCAGCTTAGGGACTAGCGGGAACAATGAGCAGTTCTTC
>NA|NA|TRBV28|TRBJ1-2
CALFGGSGSAGYTF
TGTGCCCTCTTTGGTGGGTCGGGGAGTGCTGGCTACACCTTC
>NA|many|TRBV6-6|TRBJ2-7
CASSLRRQVVEQYF
TGTGCCAGCAGTCTTCGACGGCAGGTGGTCGAGCAGTACTTC